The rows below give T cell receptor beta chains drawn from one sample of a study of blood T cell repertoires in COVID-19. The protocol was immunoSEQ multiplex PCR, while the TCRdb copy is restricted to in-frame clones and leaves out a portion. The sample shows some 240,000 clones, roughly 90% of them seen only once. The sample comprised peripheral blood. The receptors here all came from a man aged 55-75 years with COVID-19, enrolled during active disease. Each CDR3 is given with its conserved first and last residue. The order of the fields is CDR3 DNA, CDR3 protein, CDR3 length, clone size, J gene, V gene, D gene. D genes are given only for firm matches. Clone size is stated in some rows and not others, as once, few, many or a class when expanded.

TGTGCCAGAAGCTTGTTCACAGCCTATAGCAATCAGCCCCAGCATTTT | CARSLFTAYSNQPQHF | 16 | once | TRBJ1-5 | TRBV5-3 | NA
TGTGCCAGCAGCAAAGATGACAGAACTGAAGCTTTCTTT | CASSKDDRTEAFF | 13 | NA | TRBJ1-1 | TRBV21-1 | NA
TGTGCCAGCAGCTGGCGATGGACAGGGGGGCAGCCCCAGCATTTT | CASSWRWTGGQPQHF | 15 | NA | TRBJ1-5 | TRBV7-2 | TRBD1
TGTGCCAGCAGTGGGGAGGGAACTCAGCCCCAGCATTTT | CASSGEGTQPQHF | 13 | NA | TRBJ1-5 | TRBV2 | NA
TGTGCCAGCAGCTCTAGGACAGGGGGCACCTACGAGCAGTACTTC | CASSSRTGGTYEQYF | 15 | NA | TRBJ2-7 | TRBV11-2 | TRBD1
TGCGCCAGCAGCTTGCAGGGTGCCACAGATACGCAGTATTTT | CASSLQGATDTQYF | 14 | NA | TRBJ2-3 | TRBV5-1 | NA
TGTGCCAGCTCACCTGGGCAGGGTGCTAACTATGGCTACACCTTC | CASSPGQGANYGYTF | 15 | NA | TRBJ1-2 | TRBV18 | NA
TGTGCCTGGAGTTCGACCGGAAGGGGCACTGAAGCTTTCTTT | CAWSSTGRGTEAFF | 14 | NA | TRBJ1-1 | TRBV30 | NA
TGTGCCAGTCTAGGGGGACAACATACCGGGGAGCTGTTTTTT | CASLGGQHTGELFF | 14 | NA | TRBJ2-2 | TRBV5-5 | NA
TGTGCCGCCGGGGGGAGGGAGGGAGTGATTGGTACGCAGTATTTT | CAAGGREGVIGTQYF | 15 | NA | TRBJ2-3 | TRBV19 | TRBD2
TGTGCCAGCAGTGAATATAGCGGGGCGGGTGGTGAGCAGTTCTTC | CASSEYSGAGGEQFF | 15 | NA | TRBJ2-1 | TRBV6-1 | TRBD2
TGTGCCAGCAGCTCCGGGGGGGGACGATCGTACAATGAGCAGTTCTTC | CASSSGGGRSYNEQFF | 16 | NA | TRBJ2-1 | TRBV7-2 | TRBD2
TGTGCCAGCAGCAGACAGACTAACTATGGCTACACCTTC | CASSRQTNYGYTF | 13 | NA | TRBJ1-2 | TRBV9 | NA
TGTGCCAGCTCACTAAACAGGGATGGCTACACCTTC | CASSLNRDGYTF | 12 | NA | TRBJ1-2 | TRBV18 | NA
TGTGCCAGCAGGGGACAGGGACAGTGGGATACTGAAGCTTTCTTT | CASRGQGQWDTEAFF | 15 | NA | TRBJ1-1 | TRBV6-1 | TRBD1
TGTGCCAGCAGCTTAAGTAGGACAGGGGACGCTTTCTTT | CASSLSRTGDAFF | 13 | NA | TRBJ1-1 | TRBV7-6 | TRBD1
TGCGCCAGCAGCCAAGCGCCGGGACAGCCTAACTATGGCTACACCTTC | CASSQAPGQPNYGYTF | 16 | NA | TRBJ1-2 | TRBV4-1 | TRBD1
TGTGCCTGGAGTGACCGCCCGGACAGGGGAAGGTATGGCTACACCTTC | CAWSDRPDRGRYGYTF | 16 | NA | TRBJ1-2 | TRBV30 | TRBD1
TGCGCCAGCAGCTTGGCGTTGGGAGGCTCTGGGGCCAACGTCCTGACTTTC | CASSLALGGSGANVLTF | 17 | NA | TRBJ2-6 | TRBV5-1 | NA
TGTGCCAGCAGTCCCCAAGCCGGGACAGGGACCAAAAACATTCAGTACTTC | CASSPQAGTGTKNIQYF | 17 | NA | TRBJ2-4 | TRBV2 | TRBD1
TGTGCCAGCTCATCGGGGACTGATAACTATGGCTACACCTTC | CASSSGTDNYGYTF | 14 | NA | TRBJ1-2 | TRBV18 | NA
TGTGCCAGCAGCTTAAACAGACAGGGAGCCTACGAGCAGTACTTC | CASSLNRQGAYEQYF | 15 | NA | TRBJ2-7 | TRBV7-9 | TRBD1
TGTGCCAGCAGCGTAGGAGTCGAATGGGTAGCGGGAGACGGTGAGCAGTTCTTC | CASSVGVEWVAGDGEQFF | 18 | NA | TRBJ2-1 | TRBV9 | TRBD2
TGCGCCAGCCGTAGAGGGGGATCCACCGGGGAGCTGTTTTTT | CASRRGGSTGELFF | 14 | NA | TRBJ2-2 | TRBV4-1 | NA
TGCGCCAGCTCCGGGAACTCCTACGAGCAGTACTTC | CASSGNSYEQYF | 12 | NA | TRBJ2-7 | TRBV5-1 | NA
TGTGCCAGCAGCTTCGGGGGGTCCTACGAGCAGTACTTC | CASSFGGSYEQYF | 13 | NA | TRBJ2-7 | TRBV7-2 | TRBD2
TGTGCCAGCAGCTACGACAGGGGACGCTCTGGAAACACCATATATTTT | CASSYDRGRSGNTIYF | 16 | NA | TRBJ1-3 | TRBV5-4 | TRBD1
TGTGCCAGCAGTGCCTCCGATTCACCCCTCCACTTT | CASSASDSPLHF | 12 | few | TRBJ1-6 | TRBV25-1 | NA
TGTGCCAGCAGCCATGATCTAGCGGGGGGGCGGGCCCAGTACTTC | CASSHDLAGGRAQYF | 15 | NA | TRBJ2-5 | TRBV4-2 | TRBD2
TGTGCCAGCACAGCCGGGACAGGGAGTAATACGCAGTATTTT | CASTAGTGSNTQYF | 14 | NA | TRBJ2-3 | TRBV6-5 | TRBD1
TGTGCCAGTAGTATCACAGGGATCCAAGAGACCCAGTACTTC | CASSITGIQETQYF | 14 | NA | TRBJ2-5 | TRBV19 | NA
TGTGCCAGCAGCTTAGCCCTGACAGGGGACACTGAAGCTTTCTTT | CASSLALTGDTEAFF | 15 | NA | TRBJ1-1 | TRBV11-2 | TRBD1
TGTGCCAGTCACTCAGGGCGGACGAAAACCGGGAATCAGCCCCAGCATTTT | CASHSGRTKTGNQPQHF | 17 | NA | TRBJ1-5 | TRBV19 | NA
TGTGCCAGCAGCTTGGGTCCAGGGAACTCTGGAAACACCATATATTTT | CASSLGPGNSGNTIYF | 16 | NA | TRBJ1-3 | TRBV5-4 | NA
TGTGCCAGCAGTGGTAGGTCTCAGGGCTACGAGCAGTACTTC | CASSGRSQGYEQYF | 14 | NA | TRBJ2-7 | TRBV2 | NA
TGCGCCAGCAGCCCTGACAAGACTAGCGACTCCTACAATGAGCAGTTCTTC | CASSPDKTSDSYNEQFF | 17 | once | TRBJ2-1 | TRBV5-1 | TRBD2
TGTGCCAGCAGCCCAACCAGGGGGTACGAGCAGTACTTC | CASSPTRGYEQYF | 13 | NA | TRBJ2-7 | TRBV27 | TRBD1
TGTGCCAGCAGTGAAGACAGCTACTATGGCTACACCTTC | CASSEDSYYGYTF | 13 | NA | TRBJ1-2 | TRBV2 | NA
TGTGCCAGCAGTCCCGGGACAGGGCGTACGCAGCCCCAGCATTTT | CASSPGTGRTQPQHF | 15 | NA | TRBJ1-5 | TRBV6-5 | TRBD1
TGTGCCTGGAGTTCCCACAGGACCCCGAACACCGGGGAGCTGTTTTTT | CAWSSHRTPNTGELFF | 16 | NA | TRBJ2-2 | TRBV30 | NA
TGTGCCAGCAGCCTACAGGGGCCGGGAAACACCATATATTTT | CASSLQGPGNTIYF | 14 | NA | TRBJ1-3 | TRBV6-5 | TRBD1
TGTGCCAGTAGTCCTACTAGCGGGGCAAACAATGAGCAGTTCTTC | CASSPTSGANNEQFF | 15 | NA | TRBJ2-1 | TRBV19 | TRBD2
TGTGCCAGCAGCCAAGAGGGTACGCGGGAGAGGTGGGGCATTCAGTACTTC | CASSQEGTRERWGIQYF | 17 | NA | TRBJ2-4 | TRBV4-2 | TRBD2
TGTGCCAGCAGCCACGTGACCGGCGCGGGAGGGCGGGCTAGCACAGATACGCAGTATTTT | CASSHVTGAGGRASTDTQYF | 20 | NA | TRBJ2-3 | TRBV3-1/TRBV3-2 | TRBD2
TGTGCCACCAGTGAGAACAGAGGCCCGGGACAGAGACAAGAGACCCAGTACTTC | CATSENRGPGQRQETQYF | 18 | NA | TRBJ2-5 | TRBV24-1 | TRBD1
TGTGCCAGCAGTGATAAACAGGGGGCGGCGTCACCCCTCCACTTT | CASSDKQGAASPLHF | 15 | NA | TRBJ1-6 | TRBV2 | TRBD1
TGCGCCAGCAGTAAGGGGACTAGCGTACGTGAGCAGTTCTTC | CASSKGTSVREQFF | 14 | NA | TRBJ2-1 | TRBV5-1 | TRBD2
TGTGCCAGCAGTCCTTGGGCTAGCAGCACAGATACGCAGTATTTT | CASSPWASSTDTQYF | 15 | NA | TRBJ2-3 | TRBV28 | NA
TGCGCCAGCAGCCAACCTCTAGGGCGGGGAGGGACTGAAGCTTTCTTT | CASSQPLGRGGTEAFF | 16 | NA | TRBJ1-1 | TRBV4-1 | NA
TGTGCCAGCAGCTTGGTCTTAGGACAGGGGGCGAACACTGAAGCTTTCTTT | CASSLVLGQGANTEAFF | 17 | NA | TRBJ1-1 | TRBV5-8 | TRBD1
TGTGCCATCAGTGAGGGCGGGGGAGTCAATCAGCCCCAGCATTTT | CAISEGGGVNQPQHF | 15 | NA | TRBJ1-5 | TRBV10-3 | NA
TGTGCCAGCAGACGAACAGGGCGCGAGGACACCGGGGAGCTGTTTTTT | CASRRTGREDTGELFF | 16 | NA | TRBJ2-2 | TRBV5-5 | NA
TGCGCCAGCAGCCAAGAGTGGGAGTTAAATTCACCCCTCCACTTT | CASSQEWELNSPLHF | 15 | once | TRBJ1-6 | TRBV4-1 | NA
TGTGCCAGCAAGTCAGGGACAGGGGCCGTCCCGGGCAATCAGCCCCAGCATTTT | CASKSGTGAVPGNQPQHF | 18 | few | TRBJ1-5 | TRBV2 | TRBD1
TGTGCCTGGAGGACTAGCGGGAACTACGAGCAGTACTTC | CAWRTSGNYEQYF | 13 | NA | TRBJ2-7 | TRBV30 | TRBD2
TGTGCCAGCAGCGCGACAGGGGCCTACGAGCAGTACTTC | CASSATGAYEQYF | 13 | NA | TRBJ2-7 | TRBV9 | TRBD1
TGCGCCAGCAGCTTGAACAACGAGCAGTACTTC | CASSLNNEQYF | 11 | NA | TRBJ2-7 | TRBV5-1 | NA
TGTGCCACCAGTGATCCACCGGGACAGGGGACGGGATCGGGCGGGGAGCTGTTTTTT | CATSDPPGQGTGSGGELFF | 19 | NA | TRBJ2-2 | TRBV24-1 | TRBD1
TGTGCCAGTAGAGACAGCGCCTATGGCTACACCTTC | CASRDSAYGYTF | 12 | NA | TRBJ1-2 | TRBV19 | NA
TGCGCCAGCAGCCTGTCGGACAGACTAAGCCCTGAAGCTTTCTTT | CASSLSDRLSPEAFF | 15 | NA | TRBJ1-1 | TRBV4-1 | NA